These T cell receptor beta chains were read from a single sample in a study of blood T cells in healthy people across ages. TCRdb ran MiXCR on the 5' RACE reads and lists one entry per CDR3 protein. In the table there are around 1.1 million distinct CDR3 sequences, 35% to 45% of which are singletons. The sequenced sample was blood. The source is a man aged 18 to 30 in good health. Both conserved end residues are trimmed from each CDR3. Each record gives: V gene, D gene, J gene, CDR3 protein. The D gene is left open where the match is weak.

TRBV3-1,-,TRBJ2-3,ASHGGHSTDTQY
TRBV5-5,-,TRBJ2-3,ASSLPRRNIDTQY
TRBV29-1,-,TRBJ2-2,SVGQETGELF
TRBV7-6,-,TRBJ2-1,VSSLVGEDEQF
TRBV20-1,-,TRBJ1-2,SARDVVIGGYT
TRBV20-1,-,TRBJ2-3,SARRPTDTQY
TRBV13,-,TRBJ2-5,ASSLDTGGNQY
TRBV12-3/TRBV12-4,TRBD1,TRBJ1-2,ASTGGYGYT
TRBV6-5,-,TRBJ1-4,ASRTSTGSEKLF
TRBV20-1,TRBD2,TRBJ2-3,SARDVQRGGTDTQY
TRBV27,TRBD2,TRBJ2-3,ASSLTPGLAGVADTQY
TRBV5-1,-,TRBJ1-1,ASSDQANTEAF
TRBV6-9,-,TRBJ1-1,ASSPFKDEGGTEAF
TRBV6-5,TRBD1,TRBJ1-1,ASTSGQGIRAF
TRBV6-6,-,TRBJ2-3,ASRSDTQY
TRBV20-1,-,TRBJ1-1,SAERVSEAF
TRBV12-3/TRBV12-4,-,TRBJ1-1,ASRHRDPPTGAF
TRBV7-9,-,TRBJ1-2,ASSLAPLKLGGYT
TRBV12-3/TRBV12-4,-,TRBJ1-6,ASSLGSLSSYNSPLH
TRBV3-1,-,TRBJ1-5,ASSQDRADQPQH
TRBV29-1,-,TRBJ2-1,SNSGIGNEQF
TRBV15,-,TRBJ1-1,ATSRNRETEAF
TRBV2,TRBD2,TRBJ2-1,ASSEALPGTSGSNEQF
TRBV9,-,-,ASSVGDQQETQY
TRBV4-2,-,TRBJ1-2,ASSHAGKGGYT
TRBV20-1,TRBD2,TRBJ2-5,SARRLAGWSETQY
TRBV20-1,TRBD1,TRBJ1-2,SARHFIQTGDGYT
TRBV25-1,-,TRBJ2-1,ASSESASPNEQF
TRBV7-6,-,-,ASSLPRMDGISYNEQY
TRBV9,TRBD1,TRBJ1-2,ASSGDSLRGYT
TRBV6-7,TRBD1,TRBJ2-6,ASSRLTGEPGANVLT
TRBV6-2/TRBV6-3,-,TRBJ2-5,ASSYGGLGTQY
TRBV7-2,-,TRBJ2-7,ASSLYGDTYEQY
TRBV13,TRBD2,TRBJ2-3,ASSYGLAATTQY
TRBV12-3/TRBV12-4,-,TRBJ2-7,ASSLAGRGEQY
TRBV9,-,TRBJ1-1,ASSVDGNWEAF
TRBV7-9,-,TRBJ1-5,ASSLDSGDYSNQPQH
TRBV24-1,TRBD1,TRBJ1-2,ATATGTGGDYGYT
TRBV10-3,TRBD1,TRBJ2-1,AISTSTGQGAYEQF
TRBV12-3/TRBV12-4,-,TRBJ1-2,ASTPPWTLASGYT
TRBV27,TRBD1,TRBJ1-1,ASSPQGARGEAF
TRBV20-1,TRBD2,TRBJ2-1,SARVRSGSSYNEQF
TRBV6-2/TRBV6-3,-,TRBJ1-1,ASALGDYTEAF
TRBV6-6,-,TRBJ2-1,ASSPRGGLSYNEQF
TRBV7-2,-,TRBJ1-4,ASSLGISRANEKLF
TRBV7-2,-,TRBJ1-2,ASSLSREDGYT
TRBV28,-,TRBJ2-1,ASSSGVINEQF
TRBV12-3/TRBV12-4,-,TRBJ2-5,ASSLRVEGETQY
TRBV7-9,-,TRBJ1-5,ASSLVVGGRYQPQH
TRBV4-1,TRBD2,TRBJ2-6,ASSHRLATGANVLT
TRBV29-1,-,TRBJ1-2,SVVQGHYGYT